The subject of this entry is one TCR beta chain. Its antigen is not identified. Clones were read by immunoSEQ multiplex PCR, and TCRdb kept only the in-frame ones, dropping some. Of about 180,000 clones listed, around nine tenths are singletons. The sample belongs to a study of cytomegalovirus exposure and HLA in healthy donors. About the study: The same platform was used for the 120 validation repertoires and the 600 to 700 first-cohort repertoires, a later analysis reported.

General study findings and limits: Rare TCR sequences predominated, though certain public TCRs were found in many donors. First-cohort TCR clusters were later found to tend to co-occur in the 120 or so validation repertoires. Investigators reported around 150 TCR beta chains as tied to cytomegalovirus.

Trimming at V came to 2 bases and at J to 2 bases, leaving 9 bases not matched to a gene. The CDR3 has 18 residues. Looked up from germline, CDR1 is SNHLY and CDR2 is FYNNEI. The sample was PBMCs. The chain has TRBV2 and TRBJ1-2; TRBD1 matches 12 bases. The sequence was collected from a woman aged 25 to 45 in good health and CMV-seronegative. This chain's CDR3 is CASSELGTGGGLNYGYTF. CDR3 nucleotide sequence: TGTGCCAGCAGTGAATTGGGGACAGGGGGCGGTTTAAACTATGGCTACACCTTC. The variable domain in full, with the rest retrieved from reference TRBV2 and TRBJ1-2, is EPEVTQTPSHQVTQMGQEVILRCVPISNHLYFYWYRQILGQKVEFLVSFYNNEISEKSEIFDDQFSVERPDGSNFTLKIRSTKLEDSAMYFCASSELGTGGGLNYGYTFGSGTRLTVV.